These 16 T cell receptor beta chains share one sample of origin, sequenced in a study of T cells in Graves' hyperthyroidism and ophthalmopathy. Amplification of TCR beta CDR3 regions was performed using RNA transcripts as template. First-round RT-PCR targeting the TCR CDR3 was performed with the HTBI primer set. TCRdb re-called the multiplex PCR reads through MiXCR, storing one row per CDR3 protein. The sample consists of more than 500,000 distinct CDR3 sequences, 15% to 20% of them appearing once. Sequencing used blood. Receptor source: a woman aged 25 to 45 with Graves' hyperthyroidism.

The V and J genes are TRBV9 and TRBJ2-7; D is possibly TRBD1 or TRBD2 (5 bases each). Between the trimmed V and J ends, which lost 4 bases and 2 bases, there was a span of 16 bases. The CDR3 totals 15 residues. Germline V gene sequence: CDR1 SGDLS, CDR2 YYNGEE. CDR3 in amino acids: CASSPRGQGPYEQYF. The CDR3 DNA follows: TGTGCCAGCAGCCCCCGGGGCCAGGGCCCCTACGAGCAGTACTTC.

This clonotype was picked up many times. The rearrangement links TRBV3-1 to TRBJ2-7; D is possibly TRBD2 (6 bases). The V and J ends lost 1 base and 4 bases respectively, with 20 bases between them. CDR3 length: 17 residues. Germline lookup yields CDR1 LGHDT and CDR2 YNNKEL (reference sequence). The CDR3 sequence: CASSQGGSGLGGYEQYF. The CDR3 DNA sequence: TGTGCCAGCAGCCAAGGAGGTTCGGGACTGGGAGGTTACGAGCAGTACTTC.

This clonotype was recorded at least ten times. As DNA, the CDR3 is TGTGCCAGCACGGCGGGGAGCACAGATACGCAGTATTTT. Its translation is CASTAGSTDTQYF. V gene TRBV28 combines with J gene TRBJ2-3; a weak D match, TRBD2 (6 bases). The CDR3 runs to 13 residues. Germline V gene lookup returns CDR1 MDHEN and CDR2 SYDVKM. Trimming left V 7 bases short and J 0 bases short, with 8 bases between.

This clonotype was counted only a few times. For the CDR3, the DNA is TGTGCCAGCAGTTTACTAGCGGGAGAATTCGACAATGAGCAGTTCTTC. This codes for CASSLLAGEFDNEQFF. The rearrangement uses TRBV27 and TRBJ2-1, with 10 nucleotides matching TRBD2. Germline trimming cut 2 bases from V and 5 bases from J; bases unmatched to any gene: 6. CDR3 size: 16 residues. In germline, CDR1 is MNHEY, CDR2 SMNVEV (reference sequence).

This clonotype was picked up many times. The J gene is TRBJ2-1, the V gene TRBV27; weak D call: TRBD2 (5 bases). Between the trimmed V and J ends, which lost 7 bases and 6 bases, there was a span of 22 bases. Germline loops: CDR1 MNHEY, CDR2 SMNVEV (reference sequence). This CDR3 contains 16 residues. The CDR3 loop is CASNPAGSVRPNEQFF. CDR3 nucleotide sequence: TGTGCCAGCAACCCCGCCGGTAGCGTGAGACCCAATGAGCAGTTCTTC.

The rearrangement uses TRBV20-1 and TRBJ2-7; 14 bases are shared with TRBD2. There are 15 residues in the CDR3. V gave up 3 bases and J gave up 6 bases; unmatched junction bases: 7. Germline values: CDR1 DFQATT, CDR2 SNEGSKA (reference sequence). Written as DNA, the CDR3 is TGCAGTGCTAGTAAAAGACTAGCGGGAGGGGCCGAGCAGTACTTC. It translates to CSASKRLAGGAEQYF.

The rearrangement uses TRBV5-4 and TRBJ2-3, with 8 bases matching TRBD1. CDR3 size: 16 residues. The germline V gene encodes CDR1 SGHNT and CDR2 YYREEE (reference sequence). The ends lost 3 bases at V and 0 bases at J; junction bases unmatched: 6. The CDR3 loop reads CASSSGGGYSTDTQYF. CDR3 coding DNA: TGTGCCAGCAGCTCAGGGGGCGGGTATAGCACAGATACGCAGTATTTT.

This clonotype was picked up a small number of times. This CDR3 reads CASSMDWSYNEQFF. The CDR3 coding sequence is TGTGCCAGTAGTATGGACTGGTCCTACAATGAGCAGTTCTTC. The J gene is TRBJ2-1, the V gene TRBV19; the D gene is possibly TRBD2 (5 bases). The CDR3 length is 14 residues. V dropped 3 bases and J dropped 1 base, with 7 bases sitting between them. Per germline, CDR1 LNHDA and CDR2 SQIVND (reference sequence).

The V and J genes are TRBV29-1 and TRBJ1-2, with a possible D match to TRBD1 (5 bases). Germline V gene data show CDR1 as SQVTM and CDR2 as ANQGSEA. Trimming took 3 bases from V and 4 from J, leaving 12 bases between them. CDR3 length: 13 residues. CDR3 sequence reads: CSVEGTTVYGYTF. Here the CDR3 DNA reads TGCAGCGTTGAGGGGACGACAGTCTATGGCTACACCTTC.

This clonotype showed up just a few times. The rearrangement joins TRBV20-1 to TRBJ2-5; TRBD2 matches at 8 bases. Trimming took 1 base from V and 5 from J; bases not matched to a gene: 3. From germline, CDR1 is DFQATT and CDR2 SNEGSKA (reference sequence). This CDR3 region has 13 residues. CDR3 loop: CSARGGRRETQYF. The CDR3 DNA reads TGCAGTGCTAGAGGCGGGAGGAGGGAGACCCAGTACTTC.

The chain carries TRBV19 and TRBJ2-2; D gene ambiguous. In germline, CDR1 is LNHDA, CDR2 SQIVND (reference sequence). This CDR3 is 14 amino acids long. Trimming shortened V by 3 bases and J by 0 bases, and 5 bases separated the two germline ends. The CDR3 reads CASSMAANTGELFF. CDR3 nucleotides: TGTGCCAGTAGTATGGCAGCGAACACCGGGGAGCTGTTTTTT. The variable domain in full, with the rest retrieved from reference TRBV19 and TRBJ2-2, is DGGITQSPKYLFRKEGQNVTLSCEQNLNHDAMYWYRQDPGQGLRLIYYSQIVNDFQKGDIAEGYSVSREKKESFPLTVTSAQKNPTAFYLCASSMAANTGELFFGEGSRLTVL.

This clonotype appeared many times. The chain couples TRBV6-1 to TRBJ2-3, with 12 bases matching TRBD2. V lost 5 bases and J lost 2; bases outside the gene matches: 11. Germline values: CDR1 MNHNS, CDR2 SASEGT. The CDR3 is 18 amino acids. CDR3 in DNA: TGTGCCAGCAGTCAGGGGCGACTAGCGGGAGCCCTCACAGATACGCAGTATTTT. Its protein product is CASSQGRLAGALTDTQYF.

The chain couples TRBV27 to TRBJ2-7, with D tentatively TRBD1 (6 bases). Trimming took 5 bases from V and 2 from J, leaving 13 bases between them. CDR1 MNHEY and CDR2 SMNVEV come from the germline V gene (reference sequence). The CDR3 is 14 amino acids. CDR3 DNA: TGTGCCAGCAGTACCGGACAGTCCCCCTACGAGCAGTACTTC. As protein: CASSTGQSPYEQYF.

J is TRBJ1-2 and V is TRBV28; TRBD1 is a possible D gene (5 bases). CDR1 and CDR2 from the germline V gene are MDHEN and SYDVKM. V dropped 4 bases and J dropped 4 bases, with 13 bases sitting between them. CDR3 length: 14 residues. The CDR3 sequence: CASSSGTRAYGYTF. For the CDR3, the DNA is TGTGCCAGCAGTTCCGGGACGAGGGCCTATGGCTACACCTTC.

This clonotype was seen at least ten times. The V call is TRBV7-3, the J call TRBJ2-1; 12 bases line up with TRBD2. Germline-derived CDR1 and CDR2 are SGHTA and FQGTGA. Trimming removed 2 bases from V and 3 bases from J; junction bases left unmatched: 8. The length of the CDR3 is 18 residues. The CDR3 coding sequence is TGTGCCAGCAGCTTACTCCCGACTAGCGGGAGAAGCTACAATGAGCAGTTCTTC. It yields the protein CASSLLPTSGRSYNEQFF.

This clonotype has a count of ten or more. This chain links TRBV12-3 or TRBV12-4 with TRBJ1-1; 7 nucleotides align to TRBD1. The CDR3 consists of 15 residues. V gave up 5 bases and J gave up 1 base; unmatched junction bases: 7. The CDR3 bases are TGTGCCAGCAGTCCCTCGACAGGGTGGAACACTGAAGCTTTCTTT. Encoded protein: CASSPSTGWNTEAFF.